Listed here are 17 T cell receptor beta chains from one sample, sequenced in a study of memory CD4+ T cells and cytomegalovirus serostatus. The table came from immunoSEQ multiplex PCR; TCRdb's copy has only in-frame clones and leaves some out. Counted here are roughly 40,000 clones, roughly 83% occurring once; the ten biggest clones make up around 1.1%. Single viable CD3+CD4+CD8-CD45RO+ cells were sorted as the memory CD4+ T cells. The sequencing input was memory CD4+ T cells from blood. All receptors come from an adult in good health and CMV-seronegative.

This clone has just a few counts. This chain links TRBV5-1 with TRBJ2-3, with 11 bases lining up with TRBD2. CDR1 is SGHRS and CDR2 is YFSETQ in the germline V gene. This CDR3 contains 15 residues. J was trimmed by 1 base and V by 5 bases; bases with no gene match: 3. DNA for the CDR3: TGCGCCAGCAGATCGGGACTAGCGGGCACAGATACGCAGTATTTT. Protein product: CASRSGLAGTDTQYF.

This rearrangement joins TRBV5-4 to TRBJ2-1; D possibly corresponds to TRBD2 (6 bases). V was cut by 2 bases and J by 6 bases, with 12 bases left in between. The CDR3 runs 14 residues. Germline CDR1 SGHNT, CDR2 YYREEE (reference sequence). CDR3 residues: CASSFRDSGNEQFF. CDR3 DNA sequence: TGTGCCAGCAGCTTCCGGGACTCAGGCAATGAGCAGTTCTTC. The full variable domain, with the rest looked up from reference TRBV5-4 and TRBJ2-1, is ETGVTQSPTHLIKTRGQQVTLRCSSQSGHNTVSWYQQALGQGPQFIFQYYREEENGRGNFPPRFSGLQFPNYSSELNVNALELDDSALYLCASSFRDSGNEQFFGPGTRLTVL.

The J gene is TRBJ1-5, the V gene TRBV27; D perhaps matches TRBD1 (5 bases). This CDR3 has 15 residues. Germline-derived CDR1 and CDR2 are MNHEY and SMNVEV (reference sequence). Trimming removed 6 bases from V and 0 bases from J, with 12 bases in between. This CDR3 reads CASSRGLHSNQPQHF. The CDR3 bases are TGTGCCAGCAGCCGGGGACTGCATAGCAATCAGCCCCAGCATTTT.

This chain joins TRBV10-3 and TRBJ1-5; D possibly corresponds to TRBD1 (5 bases). This CDR3 contains 14 residues. Germline V gene data show CDR1 as ENHRY and CDR2 as SYGVKD. Trimming shortened V by 3 bases and J by 7 bases, and 13 bases separated the two germline ends. The CDR3 sequence: CAISDGARQQPQHF. In nucleotides, the CDR3 is TGTGCCATCAGTGATGGGGCCAGACAACAGCCCCAGCATTTT.

DNA of the CDR3: TGTGCCAGCAGCTTTTCGCAAATCAAGCAGTACTTC. This codes for CASSFSQIKQYF. This chain connects TRBV7-9 to TRBJ2-7; D remains ambiguous. Per the germline V gene, CDR1 is SEHNR and CDR2 is FQNEAQ (reference sequence). Deletions cut 3 bases from V and 8 bases from J, with 11 bases between. CDR3 length: 12 amino acids.

The count of this clone is one. CDR3 sequence: CASSPRPVETQYF. CDR3 bases: TGTGCCAGCAGTCCCCGGCCCGTAGAGACCCAGTACTTC. The chain joins TRBV7-9 to TRBJ2-5; D remains unclear. CDR1 and CDR2 from the germline V gene are SEHNR and FQNEAQ (reference sequence). V lost 6 bases to trimming and J lost 4 bases, with 12 bases between them. The CDR3 is made up of 13 amino acids.

V is TRBV29-1 and J is TRBJ2-1; TRBD2 agrees at 8 bases. Germline CDR1 is SQVTM and CDR2 is ANQGSEA. Losses at the gene ends were 6 bases for V and 0 bases for J; bases not matched to a gene: 10. This CDR3 has 16 amino acids. The CDR3 DNA reads as TGCAGCGTCCCAAGACTAGCGCCTCTCTCCTACAATGAGCAGTTCTTC. Translating it yields CSVPRLAPLSYNEQFF.

J is TRBJ2-1 and V is TRBV20-1; D is unresolved. Looked up from germline, CDR1 is DFQATT and CDR2 is SNEGSKA (reference sequence). V lost 3 bases, J lost 5 bases, and 5 bases lay in between. CDR3 length: 11 residues. CDR3 amino acids: CSASSNNEQFF. CDR3 nucleotide sequence: TGCAGTGCTAGCTCGAACAATGAGCAGTTCTTC.

This clone has more than one count but fewer than ten. The chain joins TRBV19 to TRBJ1-1; D remains ambiguous. V was shortened by 1 base and J by 1 base, with 7 bases between the two germline ends. Germline values: CDR1 LNHDA, CDR2 SQIVND (reference sequence). This CDR3 comprises 14 residues. The CDR3 nucleotides are TGTGCCAGTAGTATAGTCCCAGGGAACACTGAAGCTTTCTTT. Translated: CASSIVPGNTEAFF.

The chain links TRBV20-1 to TRBJ1-4; D is ambiguous. V gave up 6 bases and J gave up 8 bases, with 10 bases separating them. The length of the CDR3 is 11 residues. CDR1 and CDR2 from the germline V gene are DFQATT and SNEGSKA (reference sequence). As DNA, the CDR3 is TGCAGTGCGAGACAAGAGGAAAAACTGTTTTTT. This translates into CSARQEEKLFF.

This clone was observed once. Different DNA sequences within this sample yield the same CDR3. This rearrangement joins TRBV10-1 to TRBJ2-3; D is possibly TRBD2 (6 bases). The V end lost 5 bases, the J end lost 1 base, and 7 bases lay between the germline ends. Germline V CDR1 and CDR2: WNHNN, SYGVQD (reference sequence). The CDR3 length is 13 residues. The DNA for the CDR3 is TGCGCCAGCAGTCCTAGCGGCACAGATACGCAGTATTTT. Amino acids: CASSPSGTDTQYF.

The chain carries TRBV27 and TRBJ2-5; the D gene is possibly TRBD2 (5 bases). The V gene lost 2 bases and the J gene lost 0 bases, with 7 bases spanning the gap. The CDR3 has 14 amino acids. Germline V gene sequence: CDR1 MNHEY, CDR2 SMNVEV (reference sequence). DNA of the CDR3: TGTGCCAGCAGTTTAGACTATCACCAAGAGACCCAGTACTTC. This sequence encodes CASSLDYHQETQYF.

This chain links TRBV7-2 with TRBJ2-7; TRBD2 agrees at 9 bases. CDR1 is SGHTA and CDR2 is FQGNSA in the germline V gene. V was clipped by 0 bases and J by 2 bases; unmatched bases: 8. The CDR3 loop spans 17 amino acids. CDR3 loop: CASSLAKTSGQTYEQYF. The CDR3 DNA reads TGTGCCAGCAGCTTAGCCAAGACTAGCGGACAAACCTACGAGCAGTACTTC.

The chain couples TRBV30 to TRBJ2-1; 7 bases are a match to TRBD1. V lost 4 bases to trimming and J lost 7 bases; unmatched junction nucleotides: 4. In germline, CDR1 is GTSNPN, CDR2 SVGIG (reference sequence). The CDR3 covers 12 residues. CDR3 sequence reads: CAWTLTGNEQFF. CDR3 DNA sequence: TGTGCCTGGACCCTGACAGGGAATGAGCAGTTCTTC.

This clone was counted a few times. CDR3 loop: CASRNEVNTEAFF. DNA for the CDR3: TGTGCCAGCCGCAACGAGGTGAACACTGAAGCTTTCTTT. The chain uses TRBV6-5 and TRBJ1-1; D not resolved. Germline CDR1 is MNHEY and CDR2 is SVGAGI. This CDR3 spans 13 amino acids. V shed 8 bases and J shed 0 bases, with 10 bases lying between them.

The V gene is TRBV30, the J gene TRBJ2-3, with D possibly being TRBD1 (5 bases). Per the germline V gene, CDR1 is GTSNPN and CDR2 is SVGIG (reference sequence). The CDR3 length is 11 residues. Trimming removed 2 bases from V and 6 bases from J, with 6 bases in between. CDR3 DNA: TGTGCCTGGAGTAACAGGGATACGCAGTATTTT. Translating gives CAWSNRDTQYF.

The chain employs TRBV19 and TRBJ1-1; no reliable D call. Germline CDR1 and CDR2: LNHDA and SQIVND (reference sequence). CDR3 length: 13 amino acids. V lost 7 bases and J lost 2, with 11 bases in between. CDR3 in amino acids: CASKATGNTEAFF. Written as DNA, the CDR3 is TGTGCCAGTAAAGCGACGGGTAACACTGAAGCTTTCTTT.